Included here is one T cell receptor beta chain sequence, with context. Its antigen is as yet unknown. The study ran its PCR with 60 Vbeta and 13 Jbeta primers. Libraries were prepared by immunoSEQ multiplex PCR; TCRdb keeps only in-frame clonotypes and omits some of them. Of roughly 130,000 clones in the sample, about 76% were seen once. CDR3 length equals 13 residues. Trimming left V 7 bases short and J 6 bases short, with 15 bases between. Per the germline V gene, CDR1 is MDHEN and CDR2 is SYDVKM. The sample originates from a study of cytomegalovirus exposure and HLA in healthy donors. General observations from the study: The study labeled roughly 160 TCR beta chains cytomegalovirus-associated. Later on, an analysis tied 15,000 to 20,000 TCR beta sequences to HLA alleles at 0.05 false discovery rate.

Healthy bone marrow donors made up the donor group. The chain has TRBV28 and TRBJ2-5, with D possibly being TRBD2 (5 bases). The source material was PBMCs. The sequence was collected from a female donor in good health and CMV-seronegative. Here the CDR3 reads CASTNGVEKTQYF. The CDR3 DNA reads TGTGCCAGCACCAACGGGGTAGAGAAGACCCAGTACTTC.